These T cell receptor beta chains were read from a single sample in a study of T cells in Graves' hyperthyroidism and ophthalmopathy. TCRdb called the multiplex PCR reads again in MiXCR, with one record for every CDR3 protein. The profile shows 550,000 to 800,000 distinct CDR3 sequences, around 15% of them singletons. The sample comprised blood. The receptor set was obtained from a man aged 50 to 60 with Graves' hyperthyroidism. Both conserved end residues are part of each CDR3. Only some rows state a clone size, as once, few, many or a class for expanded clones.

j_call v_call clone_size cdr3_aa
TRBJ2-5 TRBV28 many CASSFLAGEGETQYF
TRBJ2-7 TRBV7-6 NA CASSGDHSGDYEQYF
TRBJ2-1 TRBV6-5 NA CASSYLAGGEGEQFF
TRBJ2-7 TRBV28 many CASSFHQGASYEQYF
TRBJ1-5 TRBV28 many CASSPGLTRGKPQHF
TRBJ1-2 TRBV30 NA CAWSVGRYYGYTF
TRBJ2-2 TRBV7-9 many CASSQKYPVATSGSHTGELFF
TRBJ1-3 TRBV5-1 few CASSLYGSISGNTIYF
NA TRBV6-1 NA CASRRLAGGPSSYEQFF
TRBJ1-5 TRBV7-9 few CASSPEDQPQHF
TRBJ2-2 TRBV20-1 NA CSAPGTSGRDTGELFF
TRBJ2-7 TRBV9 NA CASSVEGTSGTYEQYF
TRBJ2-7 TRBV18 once CASSAVAGGLYEQYF
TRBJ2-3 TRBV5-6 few CASSTLAVQYF
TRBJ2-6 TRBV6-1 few CASSSTWTASSGANVLTF
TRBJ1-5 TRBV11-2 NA CASSLMGGSQPGHF
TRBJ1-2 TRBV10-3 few CAISESGVYGYTF
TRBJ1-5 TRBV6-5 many CASSYSKLSSQPQHF
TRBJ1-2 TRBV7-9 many CASSSGQPRDGYTF
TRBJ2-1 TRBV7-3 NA CASSLGVRDEQFF
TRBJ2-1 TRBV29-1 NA CSVEGGTSGVGNSYNEQFF
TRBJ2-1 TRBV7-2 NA CASIRDRGGNEQFF
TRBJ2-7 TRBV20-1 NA CSAVTSRDPSYEQYF
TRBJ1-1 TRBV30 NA CAWNVLNTEALF
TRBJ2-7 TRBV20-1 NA CSARTNPHEQYF
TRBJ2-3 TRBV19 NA CASTARVSTDTQYF
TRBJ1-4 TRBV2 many CASSGTLSTNEKLFF
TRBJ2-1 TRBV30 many CAWSPGTSPHFNEQFF
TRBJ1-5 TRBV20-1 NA CSAPTSGWINQPQHF
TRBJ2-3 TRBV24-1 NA CATSDPGRSTNTQYF
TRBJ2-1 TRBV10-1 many CASSGGFEQFF
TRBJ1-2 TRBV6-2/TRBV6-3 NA CASRPGSQWIGYTF
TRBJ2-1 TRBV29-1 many CSVDGGRNEQFF
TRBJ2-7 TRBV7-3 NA CASSLGVYWGDYEQYF
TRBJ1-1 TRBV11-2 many CASSNVGAGSEAFF
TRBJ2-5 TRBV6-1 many CASIAERRFQETQYF
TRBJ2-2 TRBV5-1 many CASSFLAGGGRRTGELFF
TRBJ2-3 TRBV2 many CASKVAPGGDTQYF
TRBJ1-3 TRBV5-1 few CASSFQPSGNTIYF
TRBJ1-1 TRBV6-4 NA CASSNSDRGNTEAFF
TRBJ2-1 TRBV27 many CASSFSDRGIQFF
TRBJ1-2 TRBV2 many CATTGRAEDGYTF
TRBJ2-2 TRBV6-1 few CASTRTSKFPGELFF
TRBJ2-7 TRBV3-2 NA CAHHIPWGTKICEQYF
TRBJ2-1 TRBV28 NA CASSFRDRGVAEQFF
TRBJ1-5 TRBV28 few CASSYGTLTSQQPQHF
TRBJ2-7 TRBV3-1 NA CASSPGQGAFYEQYF
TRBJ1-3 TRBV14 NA CASRSLRINSGNTIYF
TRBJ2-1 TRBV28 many CASSNSGTAYNEQFF
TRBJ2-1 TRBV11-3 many CASSPGRLEGHNEQFF
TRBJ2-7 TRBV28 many CASIGIFEQYF
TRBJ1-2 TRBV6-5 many CASSSGGYYGYTF
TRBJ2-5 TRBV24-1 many CATSDNRVGETQYF
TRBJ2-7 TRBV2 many CASRRTSGSYEQYF
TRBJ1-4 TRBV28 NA CASSPVWGGEKLFF
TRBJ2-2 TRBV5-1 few CASSLDGQYTGELFF
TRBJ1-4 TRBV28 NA CAGGDSHNEKLFF